One and the same sample provided the 10 T cell receptor beta chains below, sequenced in a study of T cells in Graves' hyperthyroidism and ophthalmopathy (dated by TCRdb to between 2018 and 2021). Preparation of the library involved multiplex PCR. The sequencer was an Illumina HiSeq 2000. TCR beta CDR3 regions were amplified from RNA transcripts. The TCR CDR3 was subjected to a first round of RT-PCR using the HTBI primer set and the Qiagen OneStep RT-PCR kit. TCRdb trimmed the raw reads at Q25, called clones with MiXCR and kept productive beta chains. Each record represents a unique CDR3 protein, reported with the most common genes and DNA among its rows. Recorded for this sample are about half a million distinct CDR3 sequences; about a fifth of them occurred a single time. 26% of the sample belongs to the ten largest clones. Sequenced material: blood. The receptors were sampled from a man aged 18 to 29 with Graves' hyperthyroidism.

This clonotype was detected ten times or more. The V call is TRBV2, the J call TRBJ2-7; 8 bases line up with TRBD2. This CDR3 is built from 15 residues. Germline CDR1 is SNHLY and CDR2 is FYNNEI. Trimming cost V 2 bases and J 0 bases; bases outside gene matches: 3. As DNA, the CDR3 is TGTGCCAGCAGTGAATTAGCGGGACGCTCCTACGAGCAGTACTTC. Translating gives CASSELAGRSYEQYF.

This clonotype has ten or more counts. The chain carries TRBV6-1 and TRBJ1-1; unclear D gene. CDR1 is MNHNS, CDR2 SASEGT, per germline. V was shortened by 5 bases and J by 1 base, with 17 bases between the two germline ends. There are 16 residues in the CDR3. Here the CDR3 reads CASSPEVLPANTEAFF. DNA of the CDR3: TGTGCCAGCAGTCCCGAGGTCCTGCCGGCGAACACTGAAGCTTTCTTT.

This clonotype was seen many times. The CDR3 here is CASSPGLGSIYEQYF. The CDR3, as DNA: TGCGCCAGCAGCCCTGGACTAGGAAGCATCTACGAGCAGTACTTC. V usage is TRBV5-1 and J usage is TRBJ2-7; 7 positions match TRBD2. The CDR3 consists of 15 residues. The J segment lost 3 bases and the V segment lost 4 bases, leaving 10 bases of the junction unmatched. The germline V gene has CDR1 SGHRS and CDR2 YFSETQ.

This clonotype was recorded at least ten times. V usage is TRBV12-3 or TRBV12-4 and J usage is TRBJ1-5; D remains ambiguous. This CDR3 is 14 amino acids long. V lost 3 bases to trimming and J lost 6 bases, with 12 bases between them. The CDR3 here is CASSFGSSGQPQHF. The CDR3, as DNA: TGTGCCAGCAGTTTCGGGAGTTCGGGTCAGCCCCAGCATTTT.

In this sample, this clonotype turned up many times. The chain carries TRBV6-1 and TRBJ2-5, with D unresolved. The germline gives CDR1 MNHNS, CDR2 SASEGT. The CDR3 is 13 amino acids. V lost 6 bases and J 2 bases, leaving 10 bases between the germline ends. The CDR3 DNA reads as TGTGCCAGCAGGTTTGCGGTACAAGAGACCCAGTACTTC. Its protein is CASRFAVQETQYF.

This chain's CDR3 is CASSYSRFETQYF. Written as DNA, the CDR3 is TGTGCCAGCAGTTACTCTCGCTTTGAGACCCAGTACTTC. The chain uses TRBV6-5 and TRBJ2-5; D is unclear. This CDR3 has 13 amino acids. Germline V gene lookup returns CDR1 MNHEY and CDR2 SVGAGI. V gave up 0 bases and J gave up 5 bases, with 7 bases separating them.

The chain links TRBV5-1 to TRBJ1-5; TRBD1 aligns across 7 bases. The ends lost 6 bases at V and 4 bases at J; junction bases unmatched: 10. From germline, CDR1 is SGHRS and CDR2 YFSETQ. This CDR3 comprises 15 residues. CDR3 protein: CASTLSGQSNQPQHF. CDR3 DNA: TGCGCCAGCACCCTATCGGGACAGAGTAATCAGCCCCAGCATTTT. The complete variable domain, with remaining parts taken from reference TRBV5-1 and TRBJ1-5, reads KAGVTQTPRYLIKTRGQQVTLSCSPISGHRSVSWYQQTPGQGLQFLFEYFSETQRNKGNFPGRFSGRQFSNSRSEMNVSTLELGDSALYLCASTLSGQSNQPQHFGDGTRLSIL.

This clonotype was observed many times. The rearrangement joins TRBV19 to TRBJ2-7; 8 positions agree with TRBD1. Per the germline V gene, CDR1 is LNHDA and CDR2 is SQIVND (reference sequence). Germline trimming cut 6 bases from V and 5 bases from J; bases unmatched to any gene: 15. The CDR3 sequence is 16 residues long. CDR3 bases: TGTGCCAGTAGCAAACGATCGGGACAGGTCGCCAACGAGCAGTACTTC. Encoded protein: CASSKRSGQVANEQYF. Using reference TRBV19 and TRBJ2-7 for the parts outside the CDR3, the full variable domain is DGGITQSPKYLFRKEGQNVTLSCEQNLNHDAMYWYRQDPGQGLRLIYYSQIVNDFQKGDIAEGYSVSREKKESFPLTVTSAQKNPTAFYLCASSKRSGQVANEQYFGPGTRLTVT.

The chain has TRBV4-1 and TRBJ1-5, with D unclear. CDR1 is MGHRA, CDR2 YSYEKL, per germline. Trimming cost V 0 bases and J 4 bases, with 10 bases left between them. CDR3 length equals 15 residues. This CDR3 is CASSQEMVINQPQHF. DNA of the CDR3: TGCGCCAGCAGCCAAGAGATGGTCATTAATCAGCCCCAGCATTTT.

This clonotype was found many times. The chain links TRBV19 to TRBJ1-2; D unresolved. V was shortened by 9 bases and J by 8 bases, with 16 bases between the two germline ends. This CDR3 has 12 amino acids. The germline CDR1 and CDR2 sequences are LNHDA and SQIVND (reference sequence). The DNA of the CDR3 is TGTGCCAGCCTTGGGGATAATCTGGGCTACACCTTC. This codes for CASLGDNLGYTF.